Below, one TCR beta chain is given with its context. The antigen is not known. This sample is part of a study of blood T cells in healthy people across ages. Notes on the study in general: In long-lived donors, naive CD4+ cell counts and diversity exceeded those of aged donors. With unsorted PBMCs, a conclusive comparison of naive versus antigen-experienced cells was not possible.

A second PCR of roughly 7 to 11 cycles used a sample-barcoded 5' primer and a J-beta primer mix. All cDNA molecules were each tagged by a template-switch adaptor with 12 random nucleotides. Each CDR3 protein is one row after TCRdb ran MiXCR on the 5' RACE reads. The sample has about 1.7 million distinct CDR3 sequences, about 30% seen once. Each sample yielded at least 5 micrograms of PBMC total RNA. Per the germline V gene, CDR1 is DFQATT and CDR2 is SNEGSKA (reference sequence). This CDR3 has 15 residues. V shed 3 bases, J shed 7 bases, and the junction held 12 bases outside the gene matches. Sequences were obtained from blood. This chain connects TRBV20-1 to TRBJ2-1; TRBD2 matches at 7 bases. The sequence derives from a woman aged 25-40 years in good health. CDR3 DNA sequence: TGCAGTGCTAGGTTGGCGAGCGGGGCTTATAATGAGCAGTTCTTC. Amino acid sequence: CSARLASGAYNEQFF.